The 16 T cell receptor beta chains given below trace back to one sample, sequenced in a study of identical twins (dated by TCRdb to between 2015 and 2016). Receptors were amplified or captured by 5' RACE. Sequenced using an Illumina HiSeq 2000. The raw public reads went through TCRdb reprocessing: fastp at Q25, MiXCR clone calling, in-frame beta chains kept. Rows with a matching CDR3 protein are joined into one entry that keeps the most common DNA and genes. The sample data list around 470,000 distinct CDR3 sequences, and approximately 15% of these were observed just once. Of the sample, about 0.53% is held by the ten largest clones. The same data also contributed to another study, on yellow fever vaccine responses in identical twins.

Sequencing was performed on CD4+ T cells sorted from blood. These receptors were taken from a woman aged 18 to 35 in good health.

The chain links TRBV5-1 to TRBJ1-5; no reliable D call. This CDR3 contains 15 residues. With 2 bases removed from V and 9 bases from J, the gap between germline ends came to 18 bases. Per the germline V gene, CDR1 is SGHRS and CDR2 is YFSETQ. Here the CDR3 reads CASSLSGSGYSPQHF. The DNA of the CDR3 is TGCGCCAGCAGCTTATCGGGGAGCGGGTATTCGCCCCAGCATTTT.

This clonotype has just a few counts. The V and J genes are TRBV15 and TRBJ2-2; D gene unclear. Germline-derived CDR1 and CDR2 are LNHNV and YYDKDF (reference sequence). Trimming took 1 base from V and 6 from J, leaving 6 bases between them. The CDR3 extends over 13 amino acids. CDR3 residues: CATSRAVPGELFF. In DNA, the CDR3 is TGTGCCACCAGCAGAGCGGTTCCCGGGGAGCTGTTTTTT. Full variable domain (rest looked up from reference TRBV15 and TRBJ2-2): DAMVIQNPRYQVTQFGKPVTLSCSQTLNHNVMYWYQQKSSQAPKLLFHYYDKDFNNEADTPDNFQSRRPNTSFCFLDIRSPGLGDTAMYLCATSRAVPGELFFGEGSRLTVL.

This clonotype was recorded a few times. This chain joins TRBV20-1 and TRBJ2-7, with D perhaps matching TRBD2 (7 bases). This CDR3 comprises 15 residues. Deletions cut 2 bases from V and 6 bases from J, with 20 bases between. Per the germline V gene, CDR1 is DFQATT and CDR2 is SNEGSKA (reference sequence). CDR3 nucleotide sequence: TGCAGTGCTAGAACCAGGACTAGGGGGTCTTCCGAGCAGTACTTC. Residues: CSARTRTRGSSEQYF.

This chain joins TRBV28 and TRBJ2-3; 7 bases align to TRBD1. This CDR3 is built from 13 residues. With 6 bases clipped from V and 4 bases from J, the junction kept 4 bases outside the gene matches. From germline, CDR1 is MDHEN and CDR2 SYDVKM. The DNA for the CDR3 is TGTGCCAGCAGCCAGGGGGAAGCAGATACGCAGTATTTT. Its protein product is CASSQGEADTQYF.

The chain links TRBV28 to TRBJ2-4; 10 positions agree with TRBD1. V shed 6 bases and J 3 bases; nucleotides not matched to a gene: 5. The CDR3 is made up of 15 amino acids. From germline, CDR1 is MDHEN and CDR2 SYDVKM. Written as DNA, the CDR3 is TGTGCCAGCAGCCCGAGGACAGGGGGCAAAAACATTCAGTACTTC. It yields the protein CASSPRTGGKNIQYF.

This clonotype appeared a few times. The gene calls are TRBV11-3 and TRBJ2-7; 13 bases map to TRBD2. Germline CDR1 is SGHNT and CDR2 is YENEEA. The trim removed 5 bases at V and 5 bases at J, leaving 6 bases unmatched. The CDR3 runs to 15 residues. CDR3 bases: TGTGCCAGCAGCCGGACTAGCGGGAGTTTGCACGAGCAGTACTTC. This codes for CASSRTSGSLHEQYF. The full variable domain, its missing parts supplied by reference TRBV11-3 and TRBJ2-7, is EAGVVQSPRYKIIEKKQPVAFWCNPISGHNTLYWYLQNLGQGPELLIRYENEEAVDDSQLPKDRFSAERLKGVDSTLKIQPAELGDSAVYLCASSRTSGSLHEQYFGPGTRLTVT.

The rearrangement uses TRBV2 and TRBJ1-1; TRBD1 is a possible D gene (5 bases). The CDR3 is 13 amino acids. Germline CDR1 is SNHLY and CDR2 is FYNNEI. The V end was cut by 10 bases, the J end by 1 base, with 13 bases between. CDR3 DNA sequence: TGTGCCACCTTCACCGGGGGGAACACTGAAGCTTTCTTT. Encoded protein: CATFTGGNTEAFF.

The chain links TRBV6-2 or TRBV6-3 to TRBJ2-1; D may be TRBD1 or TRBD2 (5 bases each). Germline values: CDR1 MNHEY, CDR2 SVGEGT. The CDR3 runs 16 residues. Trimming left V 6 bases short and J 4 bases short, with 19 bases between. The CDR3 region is CASRSLEGRVYNEQFF. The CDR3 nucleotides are TGTGCCAGCAGGTCCCTCGAGGGGCGAGTATACAATGAGCAGTTCTTC.

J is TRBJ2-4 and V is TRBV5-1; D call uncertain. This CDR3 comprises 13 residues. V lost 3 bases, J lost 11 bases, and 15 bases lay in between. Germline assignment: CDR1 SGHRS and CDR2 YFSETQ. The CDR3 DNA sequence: TGCGCCAGCAGCTCTGGCGGACCGGACGTTCAGTACTTC. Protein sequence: CASSSGGPDVQYF.

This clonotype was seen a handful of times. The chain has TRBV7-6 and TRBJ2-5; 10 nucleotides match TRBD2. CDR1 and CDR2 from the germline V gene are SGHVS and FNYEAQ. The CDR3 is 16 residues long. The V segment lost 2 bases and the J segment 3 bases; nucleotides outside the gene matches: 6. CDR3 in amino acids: CASSLSEGTSEETQYF. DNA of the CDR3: TGTGCCAGCAGCTTAAGTGAGGGGACTAGCGAAGAGACCCAGTACTTC. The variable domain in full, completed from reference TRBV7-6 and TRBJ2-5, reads GAGVSQSPRYKVTKRGQDVALRCDPISGHVSLYWYRQALGQGPEFLTYFNYEAQQDKSGLPNDRFSAERPEGSISTLTIQRTEQRDSAMYRCASSLSEGTSEETQYFGPGTRLLVL.

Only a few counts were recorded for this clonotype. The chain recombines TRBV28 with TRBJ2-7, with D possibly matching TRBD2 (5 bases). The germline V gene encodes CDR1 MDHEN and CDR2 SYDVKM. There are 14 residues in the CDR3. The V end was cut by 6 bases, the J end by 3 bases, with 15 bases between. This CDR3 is CASRSSDYNYEQYF. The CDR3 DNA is TGTGCCAGCAGATCCAGCGACTACAACTACGAGCAGTACTTC. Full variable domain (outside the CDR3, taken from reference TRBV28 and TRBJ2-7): DVKVTQSSRYLVKRTGEKVFLECVQDMDHENMFWYRQDPGLGLRLIYFSYDVKMKEKGDIPEGYSVSREKKERFSLILESASTNQTSMYLCASRSSDYNYEQYFGPGTRLTVT.

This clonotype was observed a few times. The CDR3 DNA reads as TGTGCCAGCAGCTATGGGACAGGGGTTTCACCCCTCCACTTT. Its protein is CASSYGTGVSPLHF. The J gene is TRBJ1-6, the V gene TRBV6-5, with 10 bases that match TRBD1. Germline CDR1 and CDR2: MNHEY and SVGAGI. The CDR3 contains 14 residues. Trimming removed 6 bases from V and 9 bases from J; junction bases left unmatched: 5.

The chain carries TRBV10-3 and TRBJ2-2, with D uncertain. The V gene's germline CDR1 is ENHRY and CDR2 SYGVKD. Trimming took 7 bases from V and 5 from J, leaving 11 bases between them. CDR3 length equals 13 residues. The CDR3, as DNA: TGTGCCATCAAGGCCCCGAGTACCGGGGAGCTGTTTTTT. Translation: CAIKAPSTGELFF.

CDR3 DNA sequence: TGTGCCAGCAGACTAGACAGTCTTAGCAATCAGCCCCAGCATTTT. It codes for CASRLDSLSNQPQHF. The V call is TRBV12-3 or TRBV12-4, the J call TRBJ1-5; D is possibly TRBD1 (5 bases). The CDR3 consists of 15 residues. Trimming removed 6 bases at V and 0 bases at J, with 12 bases between.

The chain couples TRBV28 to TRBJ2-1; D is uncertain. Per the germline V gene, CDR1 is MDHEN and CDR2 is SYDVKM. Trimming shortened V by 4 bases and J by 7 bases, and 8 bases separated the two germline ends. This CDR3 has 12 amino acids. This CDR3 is CASSSETNEQFF. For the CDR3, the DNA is TGTGCCAGCAGTTCCGAGACGAATGAGCAGTTCTTC.

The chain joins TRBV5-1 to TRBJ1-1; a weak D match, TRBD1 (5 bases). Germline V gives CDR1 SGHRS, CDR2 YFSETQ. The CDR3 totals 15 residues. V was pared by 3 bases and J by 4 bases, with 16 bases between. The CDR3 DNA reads TGCGCCAGCAGCTGGACGGGACTGCTCAGCACTGAAGCTTTCTTT. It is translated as CASSWTGLLSTEAFF.